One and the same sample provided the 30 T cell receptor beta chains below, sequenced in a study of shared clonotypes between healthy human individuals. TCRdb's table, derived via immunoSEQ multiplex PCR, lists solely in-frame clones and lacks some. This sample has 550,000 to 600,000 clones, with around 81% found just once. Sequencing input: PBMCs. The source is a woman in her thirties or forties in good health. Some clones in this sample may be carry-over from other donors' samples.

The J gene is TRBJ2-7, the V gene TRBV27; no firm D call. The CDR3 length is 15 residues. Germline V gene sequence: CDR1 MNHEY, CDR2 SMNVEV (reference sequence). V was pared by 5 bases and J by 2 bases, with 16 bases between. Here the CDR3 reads CASSGPGSRPYEQYF. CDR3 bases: TGTGCCAGCAGTGGCCCGGGCAGCCGCCCCTACGAGCAGTACTTC.

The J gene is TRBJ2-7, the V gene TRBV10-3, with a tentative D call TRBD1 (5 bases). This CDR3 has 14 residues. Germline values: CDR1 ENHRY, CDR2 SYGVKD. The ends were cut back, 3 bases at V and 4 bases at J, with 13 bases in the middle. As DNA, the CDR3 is TGTGCCATCAGTGAAGGAGCAGGGTGGTACGAGCAGTACTTC. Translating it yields CAISEGAGWYEQYF.

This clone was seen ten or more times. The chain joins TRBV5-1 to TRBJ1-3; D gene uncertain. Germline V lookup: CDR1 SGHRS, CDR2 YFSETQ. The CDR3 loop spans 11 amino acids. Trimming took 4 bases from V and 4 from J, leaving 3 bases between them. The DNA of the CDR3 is TGCGCCAGCAGCATAGGAAACACCATATATTTT. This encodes CASSIGNTIYF.

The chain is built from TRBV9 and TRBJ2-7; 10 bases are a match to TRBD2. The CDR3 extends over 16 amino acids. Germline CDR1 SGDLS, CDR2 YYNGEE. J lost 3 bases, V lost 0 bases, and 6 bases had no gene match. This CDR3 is CASSVDGASGSYEQYF. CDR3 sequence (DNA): TGTGCCAGCAGCGTAGACGGTGCTAGCGGGAGCTACGAGCAGTACTTC.

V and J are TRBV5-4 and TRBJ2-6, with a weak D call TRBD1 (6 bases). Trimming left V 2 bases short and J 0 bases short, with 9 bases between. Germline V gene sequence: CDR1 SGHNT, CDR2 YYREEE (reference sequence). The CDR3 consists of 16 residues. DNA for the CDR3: TGTGCCAGCAGCTTACCAGGGGACTCTGGGGCCAACGTCCTGACTTTC. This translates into CASSLPGDSGANVLTF. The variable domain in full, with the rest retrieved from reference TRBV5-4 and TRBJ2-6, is ETGVTQSPTHLIKTRGQQVTLRCSSQSGHNTVSWYQQALGQGPQFIFQYYREEENGRGNFPPRFSGLQFPNYSSELNVNALELDDSALYLCASSLPGDSGANVLTFGAGSRLTVL.

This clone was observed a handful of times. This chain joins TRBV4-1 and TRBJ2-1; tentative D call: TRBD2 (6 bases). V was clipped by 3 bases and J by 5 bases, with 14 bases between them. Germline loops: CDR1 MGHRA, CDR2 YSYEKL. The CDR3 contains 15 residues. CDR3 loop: CASSHGTGANNEQFF. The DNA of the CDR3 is TGCGCCAGCAGCCACGGGACGGGAGCGAACAATGAGCAGTTCTTC.

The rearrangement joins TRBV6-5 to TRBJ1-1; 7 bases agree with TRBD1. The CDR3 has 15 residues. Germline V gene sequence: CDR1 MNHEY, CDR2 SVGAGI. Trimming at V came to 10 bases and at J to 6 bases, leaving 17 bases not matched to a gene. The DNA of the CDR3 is TGTGCCATCCGAGGGGGTTTGACAGGGCAGTCTGAAGCTTTCTTT. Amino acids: CAIRGGLTGQSEAFF.

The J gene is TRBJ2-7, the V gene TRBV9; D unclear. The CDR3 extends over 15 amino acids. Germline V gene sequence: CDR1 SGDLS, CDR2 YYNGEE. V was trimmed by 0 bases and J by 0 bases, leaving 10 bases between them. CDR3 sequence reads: CASSVEATSSYEQYF. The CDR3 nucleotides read TGTGCCAGCAGCGTAGAAGCTACCAGCTCCTACGAGCAGTACTTC.

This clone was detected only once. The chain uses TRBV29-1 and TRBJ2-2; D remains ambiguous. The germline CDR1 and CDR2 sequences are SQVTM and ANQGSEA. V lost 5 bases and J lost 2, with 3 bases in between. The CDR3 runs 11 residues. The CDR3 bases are TGCAGCGTTAAAAACACCGGGGAGCTGTTTTTT. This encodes CSVKNTGELFF.

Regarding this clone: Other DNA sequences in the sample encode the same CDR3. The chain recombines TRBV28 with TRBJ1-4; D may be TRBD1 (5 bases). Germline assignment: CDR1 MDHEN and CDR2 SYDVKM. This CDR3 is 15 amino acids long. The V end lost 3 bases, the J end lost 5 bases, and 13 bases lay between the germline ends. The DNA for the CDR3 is TGTGCCAGCAGTTTGGCCTCCGGGGCGAATGAAAAACTGTTTTTT. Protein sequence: CASSLASGANEKLFF.

CDR3 bases: TGTGCCAGCAGCTTGTTGGCTAGCGGGGCCCAAGAGACCCAGTACTTC. This encodes CASSLLASGAQETQYF. The chain employs TRBV5-4 and TRBJ2-5; 9 bases line up with TRBD2. V dropped 1 base and J dropped 1; count of bases not matched to a gene: 5. The CDR3 length is 16 residues. CDR1 and CDR2 from the germline V gene are SGHNT and YYREEE (reference sequence).

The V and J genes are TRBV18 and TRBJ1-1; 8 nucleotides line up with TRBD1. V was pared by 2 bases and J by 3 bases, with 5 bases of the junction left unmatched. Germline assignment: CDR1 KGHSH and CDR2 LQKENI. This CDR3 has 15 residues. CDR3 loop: CASSPNRGWDTEAFF. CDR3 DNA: TGTGCCAGCTCACCAAACAGGGGGTGGGACACTGAAGCTTTCTTT.

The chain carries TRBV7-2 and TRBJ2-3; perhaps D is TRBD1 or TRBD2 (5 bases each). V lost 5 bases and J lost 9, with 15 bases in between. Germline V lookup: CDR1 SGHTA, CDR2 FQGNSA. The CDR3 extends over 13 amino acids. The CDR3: CASSQGGQPTQYF. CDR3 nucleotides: TGTGCCAGCAGCCAGGGCGGGCAGCCAACGCAGTATTTT.

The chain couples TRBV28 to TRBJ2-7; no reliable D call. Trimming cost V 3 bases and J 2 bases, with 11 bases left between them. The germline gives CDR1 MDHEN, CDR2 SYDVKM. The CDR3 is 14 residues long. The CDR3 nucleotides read TGTGCCAGCAGTTTTGGTGGGCAGGCCTACGAGCAGTACTTC. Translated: CASSFGGQAYEQYF.

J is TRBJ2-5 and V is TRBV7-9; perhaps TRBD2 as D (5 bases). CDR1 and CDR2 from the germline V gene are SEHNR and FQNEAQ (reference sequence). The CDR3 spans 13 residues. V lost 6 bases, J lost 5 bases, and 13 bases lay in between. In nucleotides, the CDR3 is TGTGCCAGCAGTCAAGCGGCAAGGGAGACCCAGTACTTC. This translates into CASSQAARETQYF.

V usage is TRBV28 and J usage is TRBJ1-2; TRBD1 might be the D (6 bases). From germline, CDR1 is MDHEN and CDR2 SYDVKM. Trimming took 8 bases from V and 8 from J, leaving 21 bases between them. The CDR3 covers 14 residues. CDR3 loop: CASQNRGGALGYTF. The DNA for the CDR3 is TGTGCCAGCCAGAATCGGGGGGGGGCGCTCGGCTACACCTTC.

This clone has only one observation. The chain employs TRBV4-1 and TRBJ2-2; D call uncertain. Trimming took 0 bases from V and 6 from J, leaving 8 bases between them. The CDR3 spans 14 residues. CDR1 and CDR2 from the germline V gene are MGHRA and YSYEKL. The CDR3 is CASSQELVPGELFF. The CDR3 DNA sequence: TGCGCCAGCAGCCAAGAATTAGTCCCCGGGGAGCTGTTTTTT.

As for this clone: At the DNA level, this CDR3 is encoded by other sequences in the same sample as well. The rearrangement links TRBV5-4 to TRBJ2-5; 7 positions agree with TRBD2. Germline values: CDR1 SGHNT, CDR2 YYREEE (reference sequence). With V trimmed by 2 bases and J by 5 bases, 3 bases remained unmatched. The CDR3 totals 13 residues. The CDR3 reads CASSLAGSETQYF. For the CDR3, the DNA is TGTGCCAGCAGCTTAGCGGGGAGCGAGACCCAGTACTTC. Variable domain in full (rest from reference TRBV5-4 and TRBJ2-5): ETGVTQSPTHLIKTRGQQVTLRCSSQSGHNTVSWYQQALGQGPQFIFQYYREEENGRGNFPPRFSGLQFPNYSSELNVNALELDDSALYLCASSLAGSETQYFGPGTRLLVL.

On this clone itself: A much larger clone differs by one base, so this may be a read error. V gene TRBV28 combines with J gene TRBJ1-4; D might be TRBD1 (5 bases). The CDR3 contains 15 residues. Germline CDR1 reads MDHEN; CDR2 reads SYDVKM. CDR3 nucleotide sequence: TGTGCCAGCACCTCGTCCAGGGCAACTAATGGAAAACTGTTTTTT. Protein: CASTSSRATNGKLFF.

The CDR3, as DNA: TGTGCCAGCAGTTTATACTCAAAGACCTCCGGGCGTCCCAGGTACTTC. Translation: CASSLYSKTSGRPRYF. The V and J genes are TRBV27 and TRBJ2-4; D not certain. Trimming shortened V by 1 base and J by 15 bases, and 25 bases separated the two germline ends. This CDR3 spans 16 amino acids. CDR1 MNHEY and CDR2 SMNVEV come from the germline V gene (reference sequence).

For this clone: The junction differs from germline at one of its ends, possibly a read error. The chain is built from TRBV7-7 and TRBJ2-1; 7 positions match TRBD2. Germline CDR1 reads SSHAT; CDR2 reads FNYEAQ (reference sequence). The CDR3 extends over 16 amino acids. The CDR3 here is CASSPKGRESYNEQFF. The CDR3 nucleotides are TGTGCTAGCAGCCCCAAGGGGCGGGAGTCCTACAATGAGCAGTTCTTC.

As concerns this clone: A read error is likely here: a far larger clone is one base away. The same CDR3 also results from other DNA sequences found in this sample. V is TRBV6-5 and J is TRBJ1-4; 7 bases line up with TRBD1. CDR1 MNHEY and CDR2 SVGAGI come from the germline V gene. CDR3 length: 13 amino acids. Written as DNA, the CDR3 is TGTGCCAGCAGACAGGGGAATCGGGAAAAACTGTTTTTC. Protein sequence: CASRQGNREKLFF.

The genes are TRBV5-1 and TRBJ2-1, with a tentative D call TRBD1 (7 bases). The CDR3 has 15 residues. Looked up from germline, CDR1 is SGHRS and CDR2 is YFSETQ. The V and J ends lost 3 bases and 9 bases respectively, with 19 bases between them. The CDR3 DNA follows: TGCGCCAGCAGCTCGGGACTTTGGCAGGGGGGTGAGCAGTTCTTC. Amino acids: CASSSGLWQGGEQFF.

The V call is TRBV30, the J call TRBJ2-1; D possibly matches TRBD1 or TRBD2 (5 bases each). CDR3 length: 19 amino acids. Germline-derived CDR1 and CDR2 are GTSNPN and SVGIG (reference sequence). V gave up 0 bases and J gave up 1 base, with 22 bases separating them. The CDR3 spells CAWSVGTSSAGISYNEQFF. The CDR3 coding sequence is TGTGCCTGGAGTGTTGGGACCTCGTCGGCGGGTATATCCTACAATGAGCAGTTCTTC.

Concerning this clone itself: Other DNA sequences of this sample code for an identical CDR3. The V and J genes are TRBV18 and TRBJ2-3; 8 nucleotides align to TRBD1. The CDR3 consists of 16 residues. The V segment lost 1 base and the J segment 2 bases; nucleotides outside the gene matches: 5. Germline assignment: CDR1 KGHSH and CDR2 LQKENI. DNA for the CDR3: TGTGCCAGCTCACCACTGGCAGGGGGCCCCACAGATACGCAGTATTTT. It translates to CASSPLAGGPTDTQYF.

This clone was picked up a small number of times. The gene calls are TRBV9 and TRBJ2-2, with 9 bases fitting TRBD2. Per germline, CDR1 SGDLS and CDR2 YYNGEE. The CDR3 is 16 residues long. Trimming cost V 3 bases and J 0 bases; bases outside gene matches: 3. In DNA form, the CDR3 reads TGTGCCAGCAGCGCCCTAGCGGGGCCGAACACCGGGGAGCTGTTTTTT. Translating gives CASSALAGPNTGELFF.

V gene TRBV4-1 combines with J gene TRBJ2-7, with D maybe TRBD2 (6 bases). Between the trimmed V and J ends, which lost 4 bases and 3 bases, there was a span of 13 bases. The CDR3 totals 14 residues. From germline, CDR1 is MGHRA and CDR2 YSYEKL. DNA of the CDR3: TGCGCCAGCAGCCGGACGGGACTTAGCTACGAGCAGTACTTC. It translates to CASSRTGLSYEQYF.

The CDR3, as DNA: TGTGCCAGCTCACCACCTGCTCGCATTGCCTACGAGCAGTACTTC. It translates to CASSPPARIAYEQYF. The gene calls are TRBV18 and TRBJ2-7; D is uncertain. V was cut by 0 bases and J by 2 bases, with 11 bases left in between. This CDR3 comprises 15 residues. Germline CDR1 is KGHSH and CDR2 is LQKENI.

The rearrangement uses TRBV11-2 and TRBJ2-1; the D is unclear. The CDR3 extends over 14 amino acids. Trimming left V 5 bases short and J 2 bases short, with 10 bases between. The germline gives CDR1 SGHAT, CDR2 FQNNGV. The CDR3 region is CASSQVGPYNEQFF. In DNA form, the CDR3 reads TGTGCCAGCAGCCAAGTAGGGCCCTACAATGAGCAGTTCTTC.

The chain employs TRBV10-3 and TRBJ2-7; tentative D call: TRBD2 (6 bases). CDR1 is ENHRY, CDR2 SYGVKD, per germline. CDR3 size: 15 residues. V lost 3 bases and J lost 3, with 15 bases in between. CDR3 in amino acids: CAISDGASADYEQYF. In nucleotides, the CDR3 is TGTGCCATCAGTGACGGAGCTAGCGCTGACTACGAGCAGTACTTC.